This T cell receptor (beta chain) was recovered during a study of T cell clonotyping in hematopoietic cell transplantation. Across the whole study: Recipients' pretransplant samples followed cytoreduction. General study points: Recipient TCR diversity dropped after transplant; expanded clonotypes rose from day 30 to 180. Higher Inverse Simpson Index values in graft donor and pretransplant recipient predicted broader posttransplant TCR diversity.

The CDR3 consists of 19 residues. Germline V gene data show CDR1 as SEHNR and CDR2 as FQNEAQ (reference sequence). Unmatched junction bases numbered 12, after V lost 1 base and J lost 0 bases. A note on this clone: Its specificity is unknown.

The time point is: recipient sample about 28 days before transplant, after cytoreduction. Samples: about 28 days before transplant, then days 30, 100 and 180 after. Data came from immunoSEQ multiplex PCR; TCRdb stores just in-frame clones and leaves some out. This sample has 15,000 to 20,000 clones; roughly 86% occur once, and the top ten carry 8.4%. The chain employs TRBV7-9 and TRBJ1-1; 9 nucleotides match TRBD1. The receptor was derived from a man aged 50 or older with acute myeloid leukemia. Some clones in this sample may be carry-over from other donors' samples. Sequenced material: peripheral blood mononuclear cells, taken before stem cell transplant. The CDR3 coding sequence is TGTGCCAGCAGCTTAGGGGAATACAGGGGGCGTAACATGAACACTGAAGCTTTCTTT. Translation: CASSLGEYRGRNMNTEAFF.